This T cell receptor (beta chain) was sequenced during a study of blood T cell repertoires in COVID-19. Across the whole study: T cells, B-cell-depleted T cells, or PBMCs provided the cDNA or gDNA that served as material.

Germline V gene sequence: CDR1 SEHNR, CDR2 FQNEAQ (reference sequence). CDR3 length equals 19 residues. V dropped 3 bases and J dropped 2; count of bases not matched to a gene: 13. Original processing methods: Reference gene primer amplification gave nucleated cell count estimates. Libraries were prepared by immunoSEQ multiplex PCR; TCRdb keeps only in-frame clonotypes and omits some of them. V and J calls plus clone size are reproduced from that table; the DNA served to infer D and trimming. Seen here are under 400,000 clones, about 90% observed once, and the top ten hold less than 3.5%. Seattle cases were enrolled at active infection and followed longitudinally.

The clonotype originates from a woman aged 30 to 39 with COVID-19, enrolled during active disease. Sample: peripheral blood. The chain links TRBV7-9 to TRBJ1-5; the match to TRBD1 covers 10 bases. CDR3 in amino acids: CASSLTVSGTGEGNQPQHF. DNA for the CDR3: TGTGCCAGCAGCTTGACGGTATCCGGGACAGGGGAGGGCAATCAGCCCCAGCATTTT.